Below, 4 T cell receptor beta chains from the same sample are listed, as sequenced in a study of control samples from healthy donors and cancer patients. Here immunoSEQ multiplex PCR was the method, and the copy in TCRdb shows in-frame clones only, minus some. The sample includes 170,000 or so clones, 85% to 95% seen only once; the top ten take approximately 1.5%. The material sequenced was blood. These receptors originate from a man younger than 35 in good health.

This rearrangement joins TRBV5-4 to TRBJ2-1, with D possibly being TRBD1 or TRBD2 (5 bases each). The length of the CDR3 is 16 residues. The germline V and J ends were trimmed by 6 bases and 1 base, with 17 bases remaining between them. Germline V gene sequence: CDR1 SGHNT, CDR2 YYREEE (reference sequence). CDR3 sequence reads: CASNPGPPASYNEQFF. The DNA for the CDR3 is TGTGCCAGCAACCCGGGACCCCCAGCATCCTACAATGAGCAGTTCTTC.

The gene calls are TRBV7-2 and TRBJ1-1; D call uncertain. The germline gives CDR1 SGHTA, CDR2 FQGNSA. V dropped 2 bases and J dropped 2 bases, with 6 bases sitting between them. The CDR3 extends over 13 amino acids. The CDR3 spells CASSLSINTEAFF. In DNA, the CDR3 is TGTGCCAGCAGCTTAAGCATTAACACTGAAGCTTTCTTT.

CDR3 in amino acids: CASSQGGGTGNYEQYF. CDR3 nucleotides: TGCGCCAGCAGCCAAGGGGGCGGGACGGGCAACTACGAGCAGTACTTC. V usage is TRBV4-1 and J usage is TRBJ2-7; possible D gene TRBD2, 6 bases. The germline V gene encodes CDR1 MGHRA and CDR2 YSYEKL. V was clipped by 1 base and J by 3 bases, with 16 bases between them. This CDR3 region has 16 residues.

The chain is built from TRBV10-3 and TRBJ2-7; 7 nucleotides match TRBD1. V lost 2 bases to trimming and J lost 7 bases; unmatched junction nucleotides: 5. The CDR3 extends over 13 amino acids. Germline V gene data show CDR1 as ENHRY and CDR2 as SYGVKD. The CDR3 DNA follows: TGTGCCATCAGTGAGATGAGGGGGCGAGAGCAGTACTTC. Translated, it gives CAISEMRGREQYF.